This TCR beta chain stems from a study of OX40 agonist ivuxolimab in advanced cancers. For context, the study as a whole: Ivuxolimab, which targeted the costimulatory receptor OX40 (CD134), was an agonistic, fully human IgG2 monoclonal antibody. Intravenous ivuxolimab was administered to patients every 2 weeks at six dose levels: 0.01, 0.1, 0.3, 1.5, 3 and 10 mg/kg. Prior anti-PD-1, anti-PD-L1 or anti-CTLA-4 therapy was permitted, and checkpoint inhibitors had been received by 40% to 50% of dose-escalation patients. The purpose of peripheral TCRbeta sequencing was to test whether ivuxolimab changed TCR sequence diversity and led to clonal T-cell expansion. Three dose-escalation patients achieved partial responses, one with hepatocellular carcinoma and two with cutaneous melanoma. A male proportion of about 79% and a mean age of approximately 58 years, ranging from 23 to 79, were recorded for the dose-escalation cohort. Of the approximately 50 dose-escalation patients, hepatocellular carcinoma was present in 19, melanoma in around 15, renal cell carcinoma in 9 and head and neck cancer in 9. The paper describes the monotherapy dose-escalation part (N of about 50 patients) of the phase I trial of ivuxolimab. Results and caveats for the whole study, not just this receptor: Which antigens the clonally expanded peripheral T cells were specific for was not determined. In the 0.1-3.0 mg/kg groups, partial responders were among the patients with the lowest normalized peripheral clonal expansion, particularly in CD8+ T cells. After ivuxolimab, more expanded clones were found on average in CD8+ T cells than in CD4+ T cells. Clonal expansion of both CD4+ and CD8+ blood T cells was observed from baseline to week 6 at doses 0.1 to 3.0 mg/kg. Low levels of normalized T-cell clonal expansion were also seen in some patients who did not respond.

Turning to this clone: Its binding antigen is unknown. No quality values exist for individual bases; no much larger clone is one base distant.

For sequencing of the TCRbeta CDR3 region, genomic DNA was extracted from the sorted cells. The immunoSEQ Assay was used for sequencing of TCRbeta CDR3 regions. Drawn from immuneACCESS, this table holds only the in-frame rearrangements with V and J called that TCRdb kept. Clones are partly lost; checked studies trace under half to an unresolved V gene and leave the rest unexplained. The sample table shows fewer than 100,000 clones, and under 95% are seen once. 0.25% to 0.35% of the sample rests with the top ten. In the germline V gene, CDR1 corresponds to SGHTA and CDR2 to FQGNSA. The germline ends are 11 bases apart after V is trimmed by 1 base and J by 6 bases. The CDR3, cysteine through phenylalanine, is 14 amino acids long. Only CDR3 DNA remains: 42 bases, in frame from the first base. The trial excluded patients who had a history of autoimmune disease or were on systemic immunosuppression. Peripheral blood for TCR sequencing was collected from all dose cohorts at baseline, on cycle 4 day 1, and on cycle 7 day 1. The samples were drawn from a first-in-human, open-label, multicenter phase I dose-escalation trial of ivuxolimab. Adults with locally advanced or metastatic melanoma, renal cell carcinoma, hepatocellular carcinoma or head and neck squamous cell carcinoma were enrolled in the trial. CD4+ and CD8+ T cells were sorted separately from peripheral blood before TCR sequencing.

This specimen was CD4+ or CD8+ T cells sorted from blood, taken in a trial of the OX40 agonist ivuxolimab. Here the chain combines TRBV7-2 and TRBJ2-3; the D gene is not confidently resolved. This clonotype was obtained from an adult with an advanced solid tumor such as melanoma, head and neck, liver or kidney cancer. The CDR3 region reads CASSLVAGPDTQYF. Read as DNA, the sequence is TGTGCCAGCAGCTTAGTGGCAGGTCCTGATACGCAGTATTTT.